The clone carrying this T cell receptor beta chain was counted a single time. This sample is drawn from a study of T cell responses to AZD1222 COVID-19 vaccine. Clones were sequenced by immunoSEQ multiplex PCR, and TCRdb holds only the in-frame ones, with some missing. Among under 150,000 clones listed, 90% to 95% were seen once. This CDR3 contains 17 residues. Germline-derived CDR1 and CDR2 are KGHSH and LQKENI. V dropped 0 bases and J dropped 2 bases, with 16 bases sitting between them. This chain uses TRBV18 with TRBJ1-2; D gene ambiguous. Source: peripheral blood, taken on day 0 of MenACWY control vaccination. This receptor was identified in an adult in good health. CDR3 sequence reads: CASSPPKAFALNYGYTF. For the CDR3, the DNA is TGTGCCAGCTCACCACCGAAGGCGTTCGCCCTGAACTATGGCTACACCTTC. Drawing the rest from reference TRBV18 and TRBJ1-2, the complete variable domain is NAGVMQNPRHLVRRRGQEARLRCSPMKGHSHVYWYRQLPEEGLKFMVYLQKENIIDESGMPKERFSAEFPKEGPSILRIQQVVRGDSAAYFCASSPPKAFALNYGYTFGSGTRLTVV.